The rows below give T cell receptor beta chains drawn from one sample of a study of graft-versus-host responses after intestinal transplantation. Clones were read by immunoSEQ multiplex PCR, and TCRdb kept only the in-frame ones, dropping some. The sample lists tens of thousands of clones, roughly 89% occurring once. Their antigens are not known. The sequences come from unstimulated CD8+ T cells sorted from spleen or lymph node cells, collected before transplant. Receptors were obtained from a human donor who was the organ donor for an intestinal transplant. Each CDR3 is given with its conserved first and last residue. Each record gives: CDR3 protein, CDR3 DNA, V gene, D gene, J gene, clone size. D genes are given only for firm matches. For some rows the clone size is stated as once, few or many, or as a class when expanded; others skip it.

CDR3 protein: CASSLGLTSGGNEQFF; CDR3 DNA: TGTGCCAGCAGCTTAGGTTTGACTAGCGGGGGGAATGAGCAGTTCTTC; V gene: TRBV11-1; D gene: TRBD2; J gene: TRBJ2-1; clone size: NA
CDR3 protein: CASSRTTVNTEAFF; CDR3 DNA: TGTGCCAGCAGCAGGACTACAGTTAACACTGAAGCTTTCTTT; V gene: TRBV9; D gene: NA; J gene: TRBJ1-1; clone size: NA
CDR3 protein: CASSPGTGEVRYNSPLHF; CDR3 DNA: TGTGCCAGCAGCCCGGGGACAGGGGAGGTTAGGTATAATTCACCCCTCCACTTT; V gene: TRBV11-2; D gene: TRBD1; J gene: TRBJ1-6; clone size: NA
CDR3 protein: CASSLVGGQLGNTEAFF; CDR3 DNA: TGTGCCAGCAGCTTAGTGGGGGGGCAATTAGGGAACACTGAAGCTTTCTTT; V gene: TRBV7-6; D gene: NA; J gene: TRBJ1-1; clone size: NA
CDR3 protein: CASSVRLGESSFPDRGAKGQPQHF; CDR3 DNA: TGTGCCAGCAGCGTACGATTAGGAGAGTCGTCCTTCCCCGACAGGGGGGCCAAGGGTCAGCCCCAGCATTTT; V gene: TRBV9; D gene: TRBD1; J gene: TRBJ1-5; clone size: NA
CDR3 protein: CASSLGGGSDSPLHF; CDR3 DNA: TGCGCCAGCAGCTTGGGGGGGGGCAGCGATTCACCCCTCCACTTT; V gene: TRBV5-1; D gene: NA; J gene: TRBJ1-6; clone size: once
CDR3 protein: CASSHLRDRGQNTEAFF; CDR3 DNA: TGTGCCAGCAGCCACCTCCGGGACAGGGGCCAGAACACTGAAGCTTTCTTT; V gene: TRBV27; D gene: TRBD1; J gene: TRBJ1-1; clone size: NA
CDR3 protein: CASSAGLAGEQFF; CDR3 DNA: TGTGCCAGCAGTGCCGGACTAGCGGGGGAGCAGTTCTTC; V gene: TRBV25-1; D gene: TRBD2; J gene: TRBJ2-1; clone size: NA
CDR3 protein: CASSLGSLFTDTQYF; CDR3 DNA: TGTGCCAGCAGTTTGGGCAGTTTGTTCACAGATACGCAGTATTTT; V gene: TRBV27; D gene: NA; J gene: TRBJ2-3; clone size: NA
CDR3 protein: CASSQGLRGANGYTF; CDR3 DNA: TGTGCCAGCAGCCAAGGGTTGCGGGGGGCGAATGGCTACACCTTC; V gene: TRBV14; D gene: NA; J gene: TRBJ1-2; clone size: NA
CDR3 protein: CASSPGLRSEEEAFF; CDR3 DNA: TGTGCCAGCTCCCCGGGACTGCGGTCGGAAGAGGAAGCTTTCTTT; V gene: TRBV2; D gene: NA; J gene: TRBJ1-1; clone size: NA
CDR3 protein: CSARVGLEAFF; CDR3 DNA: TGCAGTGCTAGGGTGGGACTTGAAGCTTTCTTT; V gene: TRBV20-1; D gene: NA; J gene: TRBJ1-1; clone size: NA
CDR3 protein: CASSLSSGQGSGQYF; CDR3 DNA: TGTGCCAGCAGCTTAAGTTCCGGACAGGGGTCGGGGCAGTATTTT; V gene: TRBV7-9; D gene: TRBD1; J gene: TRBJ2-3; clone size: NA
CDR3 protein: CASSKQGDNSPLHF; CDR3 DNA: TGTGCCAGTAGTAAACAGGGGGATAATTCACCCCTCCACTTT; V gene: TRBV19; D gene: TRBD1; J gene: TRBJ1-6; clone size: NA
CDR3 protein: CASRKQGKGGNTEAFF; CDR3 DNA: TGTGCCAGTAGAAAACAGGGGAAAGGAGGGAACACTGAAGCTTTCTTT; V gene: TRBV19; D gene: TRBD1; J gene: TRBJ1-1; clone size: NA
CDR3 protein: CASSLLRDGGNQPQHF; CDR3 DNA: TGTGCCAGCAGCTTATTACGGGATGGGGGCAATCAGCCCCAGCATTTT; V gene: TRBV13; D gene: NA; J gene: TRBJ1-5; clone size: NA
CDR3 protein: CASRGLEGRDTEAFF; CDR3 DNA: TGTGCCAGCAGAGGTCTTGAGGGTAGGGACACTGAAGCTTTCTTT; V gene: TRBV28; D gene: NA; J gene: TRBJ1-1; clone size: NA
CDR3 protein: CAWSDGGQETQYF; CDR3 DNA: TGTGCCTGGAGTGACGGAGGGCAAGAGACCCAGTACTTC; V gene: TRBV30; D gene: NA; J gene: TRBJ2-5; clone size: NA
CDR3 protein: CASSESRGGSDTQYF; CDR3 DNA: TGTGCCAGCAGTGAGTCGCGGGGGGGATCGGATACGCAGTATTTT; V gene: TRBV6-1; D gene: TRBD2; J gene: TRBJ2-3; clone size: few
CDR3 protein: CASSLLPGGTGTNYGYTF; CDR3 DNA: TGTGCCAGCAGTTTATTGCCAGGGGGGACAGGGACTAACTATGGCTACACCTTC; V gene: TRBV28; D gene: TRBD1; J gene: TRBJ1-2; clone size: NA
CDR3 protein: CASSAGGGTTEAFF; CDR3 DNA: TGTGCCAGCAGCGCCGGTGGGGGGACCACTGAAGCTTTCTTT; V gene: TRBV9; D gene: NA; J gene: TRBJ1-1; clone size: once
CDR3 protein: CATSRALEQFF; CDR3 DNA: TGTGCCACCAGCAGAGCTCTCGAGCAGTTCTTC; V gene: TRBV15; D gene: NA; J gene: TRBJ2-1; clone size: NA
CDR3 protein: CASSLGTALNTGELFF; CDR3 DNA: TGTGCCAGCAGCTTAGGCACAGCTTTGAACACCGGGGAGCTGTTTTTT; V gene: TRBV7-9; D gene: NA; J gene: TRBJ2-2; clone size: NA
CDR3 protein: CASSLAASDTGELFF; CDR3 DNA: TGTGCCAGCAGCTTGGCTGCCAGCGACACCGGGGAGCTGTTTTTT; V gene: TRBV5-6; D gene: NA; J gene: TRBJ2-2; clone size: NA
CDR3 protein: CASSSIGDIAKNIQYF; CDR3 DNA: TGTGCCAGCAGTTCGATAGGGGATATAGCCAAAAACATTCAGTACTTC; V gene: TRBV27; D gene: NA; J gene: TRBJ2-4; clone size: NA
CDR3 protein: CASSFGLAGGRDTQYF; CDR3 DNA: TGTGCCAGCAGTTTTGGGCTAGCGGGGGGGAGAGATACGCAGTATTTT; V gene: TRBV27; D gene: TRBD2; J gene: TRBJ2-3; clone size: NA
CDR3 protein: CASSFSRQVNYGYTF; CDR3 DNA: TGTGCCAGCAGTTTTAGTCGGCAGGTCAACTATGGCTACACCTTC; V gene: TRBV28; D gene: NA; J gene: TRBJ1-2; clone size: NA
CDR3 protein: CASRGGGDTEAFF; CDR3 DNA: TGTGCCAGCAGGGGGGGAGGGGACACTGAAGCTTTCTTT; V gene: TRBV6-1; D gene: NA; J gene: TRBJ1-1; clone size: NA
CDR3 protein: CAWMEASGAPLHF; CDR3 DNA: TGTGCCTGGATGGAGGCCAGCGGGGCACCCCTCCACTTT; V gene: TRBV30; D gene: NA; J gene: TRBJ1-6; clone size: once
CDR3 protein: CATSQTRELETQHF; CDR3 DNA: TGTGCCACCAGCCAGACACGGGAGTTAGAGACCCAGCATTTT; V gene: TRBV15; D gene: NA; J gene: TRBJ1-5; clone size: NA
CDR3 protein: CASSLRDLYNSPLHF; CDR3 DNA: TGTGCCAGCAGTTTACGGGATCTCTATAATTCACCCCTCCACTTT; V gene: TRBV27; D gene: NA; J gene: TRBJ1-6; clone size: NA
CDR3 protein: CASSGRTNNEQFF; CDR3 DNA: TGTGCCAGCAGCGGGAGGACTAACAATGAGCAGTTCTTC; V gene: TRBV11-3; D gene: NA; J gene: TRBJ2-1; clone size: NA
CDR3 protein: CASSLGTTNTEAFF; CDR3 DNA: TGTGCCAGCAGCTTAGGGACAACAAACACTGAAGCTTTCTTT; V gene: TRBV11-1; D gene: NA; J gene: TRBJ1-1; clone size: NA
CDR3 protein: CASSLVTGALAVDTDTQYF; CDR3 DNA: TGTGCCAGCAGCTTGGTTACGGGTGCCCTAGCGGTGGACACAGATACGCAGTATTTT; V gene: TRBV5-4; D gene: TRBD2; J gene: TRBJ2-3; clone size: few
CDR3 protein: CASSLSTDTQYF; CDR3 DNA: TGTGCCAGCAGCCTGAGCACAGATACGCAGTATTTT; V gene: TRBV7-6; D gene: NA; J gene: TRBJ2-3; clone size: NA
CDR3 protein: CASYQQGLPTDTQYF; CDR3 DNA: TGTGCCAGCTATCAACAGGGCCTACCCACAGATACGCAGTATTTT; V gene: TRBV7-9; D gene: NA; J gene: TRBJ2-3; clone size: NA
CDR3 protein: CASSLGGDAPNEQFF; CDR3 DNA: TGTGCCAGCAGCTTAGGAGGAGACGCCCCAAATGAGCAGTTCTTC; V gene: TRBV13; D gene: NA; J gene: TRBJ2-1; clone size: NA
CDR3 protein: CASSNGQGREKLFF; CDR3 DNA: TGTGCCAGCAGCAACGGACAGGGAAGAGAAAAACTGTTTTTT; V gene: TRBV7-6; D gene: TRBD1; J gene: TRBJ1-4; clone size: NA
CDR3 protein: CASSLIPGQGESNQPQHF; CDR3 DNA: TGTGCCAGCAGCTTAATCCCCGGACAGGGGGAGAGCAATCAGCCCCAGCATTTT; V gene: TRBV7-2; D gene: TRBD1; J gene: TRBJ1-5; clone size: NA
CDR3 protein: CSVQGVGRMFYGYTF; CDR3 DNA: TGCAGCGTCCAAGGGGTCGGCAGGATGTTCTATGGCTACACCTTC; V gene: TRBV29-1; D gene: NA; J gene: TRBJ1-2; clone size: NA
CDR3 protein: CASTRGAYSGNTIYF; CDR3 DNA: TGTGCCAGCACCCGGGGGGCTTACTCTGGAAACACCATATATTTT; V gene: TRBV6-5; D gene: NA; J gene: TRBJ1-3; clone size: NA
CDR3 protein: CASSLHDSKFSPLHF; CDR3 DNA: TGTGCCAGCAGTTTACATGACTCAAAATTTTCACCCCTCCACTTT; V gene: TRBV28; D gene: NA; J gene: TRBJ1-6; clone size: NA
CDR3 protein: CASTAGPDTQYF; CDR3 DNA: TGTGCCAGTACGGCGGGCCCAGATACGCAGTATTTT; V gene: TRBV19; D gene: NA; J gene: TRBJ2-3; clone size: NA